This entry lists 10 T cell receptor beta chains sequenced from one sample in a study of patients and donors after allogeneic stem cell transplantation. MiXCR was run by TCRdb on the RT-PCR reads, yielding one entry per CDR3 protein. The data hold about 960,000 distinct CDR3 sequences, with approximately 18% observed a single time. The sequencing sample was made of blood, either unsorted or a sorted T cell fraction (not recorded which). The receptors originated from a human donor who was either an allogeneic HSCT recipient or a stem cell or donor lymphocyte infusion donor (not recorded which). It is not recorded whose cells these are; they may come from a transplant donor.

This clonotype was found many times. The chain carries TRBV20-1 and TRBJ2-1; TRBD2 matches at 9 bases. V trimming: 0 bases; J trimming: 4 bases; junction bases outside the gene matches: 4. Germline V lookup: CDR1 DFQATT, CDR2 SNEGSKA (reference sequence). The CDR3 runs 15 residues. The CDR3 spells CSARERLAEYNEQFF. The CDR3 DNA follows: TGCAGTGCTAGAGAGAGACTAGCGGAGTACAATGAGCAGTTCTTC.

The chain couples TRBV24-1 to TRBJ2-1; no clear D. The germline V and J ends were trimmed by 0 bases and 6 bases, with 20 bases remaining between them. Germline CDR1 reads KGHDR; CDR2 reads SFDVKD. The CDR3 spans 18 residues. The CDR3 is CATSDLQSRALVVNEQFF. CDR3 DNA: TGTGCCACCAGTGATTTGCAGTCCCGGGCCCTTGTGGTCAATGAGCAGTTCTTC.

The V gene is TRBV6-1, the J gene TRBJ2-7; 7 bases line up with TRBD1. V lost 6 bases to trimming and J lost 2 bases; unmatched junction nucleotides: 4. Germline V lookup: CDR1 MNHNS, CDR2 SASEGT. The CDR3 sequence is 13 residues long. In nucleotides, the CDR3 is TGTGCCAGCAGCGAGGGACAGCCCTACGAGCAGTACTTC. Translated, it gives CASSEGQPYEQYF.

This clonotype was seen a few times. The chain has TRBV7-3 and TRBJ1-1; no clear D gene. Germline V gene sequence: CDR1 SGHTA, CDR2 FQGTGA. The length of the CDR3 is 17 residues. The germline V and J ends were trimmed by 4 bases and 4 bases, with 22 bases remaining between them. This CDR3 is CASSYTRAPRWGTEAFF. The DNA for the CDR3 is TGTGCCAGCAGCTACACCCGGGCCCCGAGATGGGGCACTGAAGCTTTCTTT.

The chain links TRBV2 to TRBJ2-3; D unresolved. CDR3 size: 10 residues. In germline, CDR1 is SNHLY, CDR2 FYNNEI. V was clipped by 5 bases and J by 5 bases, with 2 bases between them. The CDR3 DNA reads TGTGCCAGCAGTAAAGATACGCAGTATTTT. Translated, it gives CASSKDTQYF.

The CDR3 is CSASLASLAKNIQYF. CDR3 in DNA: TGCAGTGCATCACTAGCGAGCCTAGCCAAAAACATTCAGTACTTC. The chain uses TRBV20-1 and TRBJ2-4; 7 bases fit TRBD2. The length of the CDR3 is 15 residues. V lost 6 bases to trimming and J lost 0 bases; unmatched junction nucleotides: 8. Looked up from germline, CDR1 is DFQATT and CDR2 is SNEGSKA (reference sequence).

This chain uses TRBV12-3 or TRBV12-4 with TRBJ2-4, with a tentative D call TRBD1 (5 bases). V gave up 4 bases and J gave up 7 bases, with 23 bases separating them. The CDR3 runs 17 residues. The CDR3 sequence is CASSSTRARNRINIQYF. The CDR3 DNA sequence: TGTGCCAGCAGTTCGACCCGGGCTAGGAACAGGATTAACATTCAGTACTTC.

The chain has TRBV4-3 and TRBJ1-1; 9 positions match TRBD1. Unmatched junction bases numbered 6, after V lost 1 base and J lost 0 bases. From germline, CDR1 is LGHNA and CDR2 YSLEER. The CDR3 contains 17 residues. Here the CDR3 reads CASSQGQGGRLNTEAFF. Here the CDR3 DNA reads TGCGCCAGCAGCCAAGGACAGGGGGGCCGCTTGAACACTGAAGCTTTCTTT.

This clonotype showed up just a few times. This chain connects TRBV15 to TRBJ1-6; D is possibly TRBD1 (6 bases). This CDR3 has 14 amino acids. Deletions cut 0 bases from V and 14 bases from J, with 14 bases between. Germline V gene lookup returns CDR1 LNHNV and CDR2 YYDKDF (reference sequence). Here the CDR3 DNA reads TGTGCCACCAGCAGAGATCGTCAGGGGCTGACCCTCCACTTT. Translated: CATSRDRQGLTLHF.

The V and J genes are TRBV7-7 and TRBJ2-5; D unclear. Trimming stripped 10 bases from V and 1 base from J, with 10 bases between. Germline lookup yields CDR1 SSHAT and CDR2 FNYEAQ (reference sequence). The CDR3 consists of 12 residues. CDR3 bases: TGTGCCACCCTGGCGAGCCAAGAGACCCAGTACTTC. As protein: CATLASQETQYF.